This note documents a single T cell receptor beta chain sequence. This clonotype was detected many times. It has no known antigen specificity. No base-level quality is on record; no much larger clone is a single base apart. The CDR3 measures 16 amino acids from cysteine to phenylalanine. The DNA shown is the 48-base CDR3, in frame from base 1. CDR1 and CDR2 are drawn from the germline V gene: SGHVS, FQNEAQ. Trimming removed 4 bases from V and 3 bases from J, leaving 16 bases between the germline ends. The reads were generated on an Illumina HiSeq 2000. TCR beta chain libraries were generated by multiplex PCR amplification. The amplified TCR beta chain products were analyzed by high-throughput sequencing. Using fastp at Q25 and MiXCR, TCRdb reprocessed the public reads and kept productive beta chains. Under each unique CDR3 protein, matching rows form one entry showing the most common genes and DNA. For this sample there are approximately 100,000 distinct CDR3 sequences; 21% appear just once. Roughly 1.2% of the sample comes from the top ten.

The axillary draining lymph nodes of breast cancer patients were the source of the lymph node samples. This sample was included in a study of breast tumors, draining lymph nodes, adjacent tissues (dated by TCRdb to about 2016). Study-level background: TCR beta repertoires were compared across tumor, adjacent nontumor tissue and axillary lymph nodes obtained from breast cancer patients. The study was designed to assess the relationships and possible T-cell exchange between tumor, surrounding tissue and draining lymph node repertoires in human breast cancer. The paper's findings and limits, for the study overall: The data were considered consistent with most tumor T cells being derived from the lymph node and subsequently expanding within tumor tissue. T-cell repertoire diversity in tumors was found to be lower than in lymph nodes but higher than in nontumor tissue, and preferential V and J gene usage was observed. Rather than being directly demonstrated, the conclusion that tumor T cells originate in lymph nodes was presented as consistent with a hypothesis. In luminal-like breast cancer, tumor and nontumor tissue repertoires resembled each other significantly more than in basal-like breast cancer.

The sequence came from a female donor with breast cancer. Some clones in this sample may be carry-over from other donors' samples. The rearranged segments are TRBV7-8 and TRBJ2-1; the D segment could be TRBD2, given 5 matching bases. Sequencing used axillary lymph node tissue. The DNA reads TGTGCCAGCAGCTCCCTCGGTTGGGAGCGCTACAATGAGCAGTTCTTC. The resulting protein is CASSSLGWERYNEQFF.